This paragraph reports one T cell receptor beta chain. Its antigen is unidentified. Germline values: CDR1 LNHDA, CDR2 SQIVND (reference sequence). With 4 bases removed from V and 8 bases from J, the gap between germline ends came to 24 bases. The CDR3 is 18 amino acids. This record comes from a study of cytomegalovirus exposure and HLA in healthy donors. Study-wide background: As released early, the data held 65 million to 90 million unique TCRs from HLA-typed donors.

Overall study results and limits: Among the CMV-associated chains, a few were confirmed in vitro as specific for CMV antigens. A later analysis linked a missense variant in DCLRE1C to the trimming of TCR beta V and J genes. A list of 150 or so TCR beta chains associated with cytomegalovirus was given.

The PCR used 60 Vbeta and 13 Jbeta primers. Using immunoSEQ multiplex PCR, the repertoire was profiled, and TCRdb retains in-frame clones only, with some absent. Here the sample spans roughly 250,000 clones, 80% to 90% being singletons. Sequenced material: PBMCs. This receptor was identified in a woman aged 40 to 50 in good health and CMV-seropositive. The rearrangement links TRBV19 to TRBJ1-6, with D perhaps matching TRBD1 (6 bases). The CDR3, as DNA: TGTGCCAGTAGTAGGTCCCCGTCTCTGGGGGCAGGTGATTCACCCCTCCACTTT. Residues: CASSRSPSLGAGDSPLHF.